These 24 T cell receptor beta chains were all obtained from the same sample, sequenced in a study of CD8 T cells in ankylosing spondylitis. These TCRs' antigens remain unknown. MiXCR, run by TCRdb on the 5' RACE reads, gives a single entry per CDR3 protein. The sample lists roughly 400,000 distinct CDR3 sequences; around 22% were seen once. Study outcomes and limitations: For ankylosing spondylitis blood, a TCR beta motif of several highly homologous variants appeared characteristic.

Material: blood, either unsorted or a sorted T cell fraction (not recorded which). Receptor source: a male donor with ankylosing spondylitis.

This clonotype occurred many times. The V and J genes are TRBV12-3 or TRBV12-4 and TRBJ1-4; D is perhaps TRBD1 (5 bases). This CDR3 is 15 amino acids long. V gave up 3 bases and J gave up 10 bases, with 18 bases separating them. In nucleotides, the CDR3 is TGTGCCAGCAGTTTCACAGGCGAACCGGGGGGAAAACTGTTTTTT. It is translated as CASSFTGEPGGKLFF.

The table lists this clonotype with a few counts. The chain uses TRBV20-1 and TRBJ2-7; no clear D. CDR1 is DFQATT and CDR2 is SNEGSKA in the germline V gene (reference sequence). Trimming pared 5 bases from V and 1 base from J, leaving 6 bases between. The CDR3 runs 11 residues. CDR3: CSAGISYEQYF. DNA for the CDR3: TGCAGTGCTGGAATATCCTACGAGCAGTACTTC.

This clonotype showed up just a few times. The rearrangement joins TRBV10-3 to TRBJ2-7; TRBD2 matches 7 bases. Germline lookup yields CDR1 ENHRY and CDR2 SYGVKD. This CDR3 region has 12 residues. V lost 4 bases, J lost 5 bases, and 2 bases stayed unmatched. The CDR3 protein is CAISVRGDEQYF. The DNA of the CDR3 is TGTGCCATCAGTGTACGGGGGGACGAGCAGTACTTC.

V and J are TRBV27 and TRBJ2-7, with D perhaps assigned TRBD1 or TRBD2 (5 bases each). The germline V gene encodes CDR1 MNHEY and CDR2 SMNVEV (reference sequence). Between the trimmed V and J ends, which lost 5 bases and 2 bases, there was a span of 13 bases. The length of the CDR3 is 14 residues. CDR3 loop: CASSPKLGAYEQYF. CDR3 nucleotide sequence: TGTGCCAGCAGTCCGAAACTAGGGGCCTACGAGCAGTACTTC.

The genes are TRBV28 and TRBJ2-4; D uncertain. This CDR3 is 19 amino acids long. Germline-derived CDR1 and CDR2 are MDHEN and SYDVKM. Trimming stripped 2 bases from V and 0 bases from J, with 20 bases between. The CDR3 here is CASSLLSSLFSLAKNIQYF. The DNA for the CDR3 is TGTGCCAGCAGTTTACTTTCCTCCTTATTCTCCCTAGCCAAAAACATTCAGTACTTC.

This clonotype was seen a handful of times. CDR3 in DNA: TGTGCCAGCAGTTTGGTAGCGCGAACCTACGAGCAGTACTTC. This sequence encodes CASSLVARTYEQYF. The V call is TRBV28, the J call TRBJ2-7, with a possible D match to TRBD2 (5 bases). CDR1 and CDR2 (germline): MDHEN, SYDVKM. The CDR3 spans 14 residues. V lost 3 bases to trimming and J lost 2 bases, with 11 bases between them.

This clonotype has a count of ten or more. The chain employs TRBV5-1 and TRBJ2-3; 11 bases are shared with TRBD2. This CDR3 is built from 16 residues. Germline V gives CDR1 SGHRS, CDR2 YFSETQ. V trimming: 0 bases; J trimming: 5 bases; junction bases outside the gene matches: 5. Here the CDR3 DNA reads TGCGCCAGCAGCTTGGTTAGCGGGAGGGCCATAGATACGCAGTATTTT. This translates into CASSLVSGRAIDTQYF. The complete variable domain, with remaining parts taken from reference TRBV5-1 and TRBJ2-3, reads KAGVTQTPRYLIKTRGQQVTLSCSPISGHRSVSWYQQTPGQGLQFLFEYFSETQRNKGNFPGRFSGRQFSNSRSEMNVSTLELGDSALYLCASSLVSGRAIDTQYFGPGTRLTVL.

In this sample, this clonotype turned up a few times. V and J are TRBV20-1 and TRBJ1-1; 9 positions agree with TRBD1. With V trimmed by 1 base and J by 1 base, 7 bases remained unmatched. The CDR3 runs to 16 residues. Germline V gives CDR1 DFQATT, CDR2 SNEGSKA (reference sequence). Here the CDR3 reads CSARAGDRDPNTEAFF. Here the CDR3 DNA reads TGCAGTGCTAGAGCAGGGGACAGGGATCCGAACACTGAAGCTTTCTTT.

V and J are TRBV29-1 and TRBJ2-4; no reliable D call. V lost 6 bases and J 1 base, leaving 16 bases between the germline ends. The germline V gene has CDR1 SQVTM and CDR2 ANQGSEA. This CDR3 region has 15 residues. CDR3 nucleotide sequence: TGCAGCGTAAAGGGATCAAGGGTTGCCAAAAACATTCAGTACTTC. Translated: CSVKGSRVAKNIQYF.

The rearrangement links TRBV7-3 to TRBJ2-1, with TRBD2 matching 9 bases. The CDR3 is 15 amino acids. V gave up 5 bases and J gave up 4 bases; unmatched junction bases: 6. Germline CDR1 SGHTA, CDR2 FQGTGA. Written as DNA, the CDR3 is TGTGCCAGCAGCGAAACTAGCGGGCTGTACAATGAGCAGTTCTTC. This sequence encodes CASSETSGLYNEQFF.

The V call is TRBV14, the J call TRBJ2-2, with 8 bases identical to TRBD1. Germline assignment: CDR1 SGHDN and CDR2 FVKESK. V trimming: 4 bases; J trimming: 4 bases; junction bases outside the gene matches: 8. This CDR3 contains 16 residues. CDR3 sequence (DNA): TGTGCCAGCAGCCCCCTTGGGGACAGGTCCACCGGGGAGCTGTTTTTT. It encodes CASSPLGDRSTGELFF. Drawing the rest from reference TRBV14 and TRBJ2-2, the complete variable domain is EAGVTQFPSHSVIEKGQTVTLRCDPISGHDNLYWYRRVMGKEIKFLLHFVKESKQDESGMPNNRFLAERTGGTYSTLKVQPAELEDSGVYFCASSPLGDRSTGELFFGEGSRLTVL.

This chain connects TRBV24-1 to TRBJ2-1; 10 bases are shared with TRBD2. This CDR3 spans 15 amino acids. Germline trimming cut 4 bases from V and 4 bases from J; bases unmatched to any gene: 3. Germline loops: CDR1 KGHDR, CDR2 SFDVKD. CDR3 sequence reads: CATSDRTSGYNEQFF. The CDR3 DNA reads as TGTGCCACCAGTGACCGGACTAGCGGTTACAATGAGCAGTTCTTC.

This clonotype came up a few times. The V and J genes are TRBV4-3 and TRBJ2-7; TRBD2 agrees at 8 bases. Germline CDR1 is LGHNA and CDR2 is YSLEER. The CDR3 totals 14 residues. J was trimmed by 3 bases and V by 2 bases; bases with no gene match: 3. Here the CDR3 reads CASSQQLAVYEQYF. CDR3 DNA: TGCGCCAGCAGCCAACAACTAGCGGTCTACGAGCAGTACTTC.

The V gene is TRBV12-3 or TRBV12-4, the J gene TRBJ2-2; weak D call: TRBD2 (5 bases). The CDR3 is 16 amino acids. Trimming took 1 base from V and 0 from J, leaving 9 bases between them. The CDR3 DNA reads TGTGCCAGCAGTTTAGGTAGCGCCGCGAACACCGGGGAGCTGTTTTTT. Its protein product is CASSLGSAANTGELFF.

This clonotype was counted a few times. The rearrangement uses TRBV30 and TRBJ2-3; 10 bases map to TRBD2. The germline CDR1 and CDR2 sequences are GTSNPN and SVGIG (reference sequence). This CDR3 spans 14 amino acids. V trimming: 6 bases; J trimming: 1 base; junction bases outside the gene matches: 4. CDR3 sequence reads: CACRGLAGTDTQYF. CDR3 sequence (DNA): TGTGCCTGCAGAGGACTAGCGGGCACAGATACGCAGTATTTT. Full variable domain (outside the CDR3, taken from reference TRBV30 and TRBJ2-3): SQTIHQWPATLVQPVGSPLSLECTVEGTSNPNLYWYRQAAGRGLQLLFYSVGIGQISSEVPQNLSASRPQDRQFILSSKKLLLSDSGFYLCACRGLAGTDTQYFGPGTRLTVL.

Many counts were recorded for this clonotype. The rearrangement links TRBV7-3 to TRBJ2-3; D is uncertain. The germline gives CDR1 SGHTA, CDR2 FQGTGA. V dropped 0 bases and J dropped 1 base, with 5 bases sitting between them. This CDR3 comprises 14 residues. CDR3 nucleotide sequence: TGTGCCAGCAGCTTAACGGGTGGCACAGATACGCAGTATTTT. It is translated as CASSLTGGTDTQYF.

V and J are TRBV10-2 and TRBJ1-1; no definite D call. Germline loops: CDR1 WSHSY, CDR2 SAAADI. Trimming took 6 bases from V and 2 from J, leaving 7 bases between them. The CDR3 has 12 amino acids. CDR3 nucleotide sequence: TGCGCCAGCAGACAGCTCAACACTGAAGCTTTCTTT. Its protein is CASRQLNTEAFF.

The genes are TRBV3-1 and TRBJ2-2, with D tentatively TRBD2 (5 bases). Germline assignment: CDR1 LGHDT and CDR2 YNNKEL (reference sequence). The CDR3 totals 17 residues. The V gene lost 2 bases and the J gene lost 2 bases, with 15 bases spanning the gap. The CDR3 sequence: CASSQINRGRNTGELFF. The CDR3, as DNA: TGTGCCAGCAGCCAAATTAATCGGGGAAGAAACACCGGGGAGCTGTTTTTT.

This clonotype was seen more than once but under ten times. V usage is TRBV12-3 or TRBV12-4 and J usage is TRBJ1-1, with D uncertain. The V end lost 6 bases, the J end lost 2 bases, and 13 bases lay between the germline ends. This CDR3 is built from 14 residues. The CDR3 spells CASRDGVTNTEAFF. The CDR3 DNA reads as TGTGCCAGCAGGGATGGGGTGACTAACACTGAAGCTTTCTTT.

This clonotype was found many times. This chain uses TRBV4-2 with TRBJ2-7; D is unresolved. Germline lookup yields CDR1 LGHNA and CDR2 YNFKEQ. There are 17 residues in the CDR3. Trimming removed 1 base at V and 1 base at J, with 17 bases between. CDR3 residues: CASSQVLGPTFSYEQYF. In DNA, the CDR3 is TGTGCCAGCAGCCAAGTCCTTGGACCAACCTTTTCCTACGAGCAGTACTTC.

This clonotype was observed many times. The chain has TRBV10-3 and TRBJ2-2, with 10 bases fitting TRBD2. With 2 bases clipped from V and 8 bases from J, the junction kept 8 bases outside the gene matches. From germline, CDR1 is ENHRY and CDR2 SYGVKD. CDR3 length: 16 amino acids. In DNA, the CDR3 is TGTGCCATCAGTGAGGCAAGGATACTAGCGGGAGGGGAGCTGTTTTTT. This encodes CAISEARILAGGELFF.

The chain uses TRBV10-3 and TRBJ1-5; D gene ambiguous. CDR1 is ENHRY, CDR2 SYGVKD, per germline. Trimming removed 3 bases from V and 2 bases from J, with 11 bases in between. The CDR3 has 15 residues. The CDR3 sequence: CAISDRGGGNQPQHF. The CDR3 coding sequence is TGTGCCATCAGTGATCGGGGAGGTGGCAATCAGCCCCAGCATTTT.

This chain joins TRBV20-1 and TRBJ2-1; no clear D. The V end lost 3 bases, the J end lost 12 bases, and 12 bases lay between the germline ends. The CDR3 contains 11 residues. CDR1 is DFQATT, CDR2 SNEGSKA, per germline (reference sequence). DNA for the CDR3: TGCAGTGCTAGGACCAACCGGGTGCAGTTCTTC. It is translated as CSARTNRVQFF.

This sequence joins TRBV29-1 and TRBJ2-3, with D tentatively TRBD1 (6 bases). The CDR3 consists of 13 residues. CDR1 is SQVTM and CDR2 is ANQGSEA in the germline V gene. Trimming took 5 bases from V and 1 from J, leaving 10 bases between them. The chain's CDR3 is CSVSRQGTDTQYF. The CDR3 nucleotides are TGCAGCGTTTCCCGACAGGGCACAGATACGCAGTATTTT.